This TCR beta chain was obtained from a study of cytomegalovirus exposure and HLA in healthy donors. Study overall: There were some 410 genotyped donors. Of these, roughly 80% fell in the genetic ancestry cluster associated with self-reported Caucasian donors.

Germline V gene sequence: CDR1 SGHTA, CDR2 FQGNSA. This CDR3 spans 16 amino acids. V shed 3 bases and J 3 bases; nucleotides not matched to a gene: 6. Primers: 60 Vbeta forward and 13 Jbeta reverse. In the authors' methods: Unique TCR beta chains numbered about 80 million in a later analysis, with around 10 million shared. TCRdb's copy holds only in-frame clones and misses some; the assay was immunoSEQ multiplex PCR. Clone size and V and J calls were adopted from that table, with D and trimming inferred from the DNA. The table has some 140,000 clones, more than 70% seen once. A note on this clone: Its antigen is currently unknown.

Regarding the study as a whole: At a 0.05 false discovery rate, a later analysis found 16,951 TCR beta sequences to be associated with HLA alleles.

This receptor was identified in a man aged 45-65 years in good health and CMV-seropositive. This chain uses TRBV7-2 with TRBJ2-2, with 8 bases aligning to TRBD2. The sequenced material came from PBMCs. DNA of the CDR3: TGTGCCAGCAGCTTTTTCGGGAGGGCCGACACCGGGGAGCTGTTTTTT. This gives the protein CASSFFGRADTGELFF.